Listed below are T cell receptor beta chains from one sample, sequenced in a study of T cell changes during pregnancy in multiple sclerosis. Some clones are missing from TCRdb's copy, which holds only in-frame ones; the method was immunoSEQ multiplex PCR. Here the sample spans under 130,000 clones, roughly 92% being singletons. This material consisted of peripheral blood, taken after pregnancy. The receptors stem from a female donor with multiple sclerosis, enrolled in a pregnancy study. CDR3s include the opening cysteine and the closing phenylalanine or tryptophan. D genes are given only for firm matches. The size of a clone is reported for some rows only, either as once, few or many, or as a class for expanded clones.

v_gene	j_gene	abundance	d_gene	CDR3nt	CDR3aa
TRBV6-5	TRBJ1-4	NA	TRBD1	TGTGCCAGCAGAGTTAACAGGGGCACTAATGAAAAACTGTTTTTT	CASRVNRGTNEKLFF
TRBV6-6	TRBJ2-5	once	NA	TGTGCCAGCAGCCCCCGACAGGTCCAAGAGACCCAGTACTTC	CASSPRQVQETQYF
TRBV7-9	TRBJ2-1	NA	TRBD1	TGTGCCAGCAGCTTAATACCGGGACAGGGCGACAATGAGCAGTTCTTC	CASSLIPGQGDNEQFF
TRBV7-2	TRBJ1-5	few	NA	TGTGCCAGCAGCACACAGAGGGATCAGCCCCAGCATTTT	CASSTQRDQPQHF
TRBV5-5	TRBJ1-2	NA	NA	TGTGCCAGCAGCTCTCGACAGGATCGGGCATATGGCTACACCTTC	CASSSRQDRAYGYTF
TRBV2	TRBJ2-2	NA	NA	TGTGCCAGCAGTGAGGAGGGCCTTAACACCGGGGAGCTGTTTTTT	CASSEEGLNTGELFF
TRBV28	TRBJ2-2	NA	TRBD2	TGTGCCAGCAGTTCCTCCCCGGGACTAGCGGGAGGTACCGGGGAGCTGTTTTTT	CASSSSPGLAGGTGELFF
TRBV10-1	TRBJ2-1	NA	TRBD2	TGCGCCAGCAGTCGCGGGAGTGCCTACAATGAGCAGTTCTTC	CASSRGSAYNEQFF
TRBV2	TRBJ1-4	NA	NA	TGTGCCAGCAATACACTAACAACTAATGAAAAACTGTTTTTT	CASNTLTTNEKLFF
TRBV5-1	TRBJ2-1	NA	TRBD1	TGCGCCAGCAGCTTAGGGACAGGCTACAATGAGCAGTTCTTC	CASSLGTGYNEQFF
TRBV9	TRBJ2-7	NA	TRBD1	TGTGCCAGCAGCGTGACCGGGACAGGTTATTACGAGCAGTACTTC	CASSVTGTGYYEQYF
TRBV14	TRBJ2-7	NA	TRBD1	TGTGCCAGCAGCCGGGACAGGGGCTACGAGCAGTACTTC	CASSRDRGYEQYF
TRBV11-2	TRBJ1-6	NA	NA	TGTGCCAGCAGCTCCTCAACAGGGTACGGTTCACCCCTCCACTTT	CASSSSTGYGSPLHF
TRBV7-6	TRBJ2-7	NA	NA	TGTGCCAGCAGCTCCCCCGAGACAGGCAACTACGAGCAGTACTTC	CASSSPETGNYEQYF
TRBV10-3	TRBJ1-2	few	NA	TGTGCCATCAGTGATCCCGGGGATGGCTACACCTTC	CAISDPGDGYTF
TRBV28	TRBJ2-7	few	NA	TGTGCCAGCAGTTTGGCGGGATCCCTCAGTCACGAGCAGTACTTC	CASSLAGSLSHEQYF
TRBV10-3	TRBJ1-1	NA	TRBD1	TGTGCCATCAGTAGGGGACAGGGAAAGGACACTGAAGCTTTCTTT	CAISRGQGKDTEAFF
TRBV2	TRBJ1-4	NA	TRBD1	TGTGCCAGCAGTCTGACAGGGGGCGCAACTAATGAAAAACTGTTTTTT	CASSLTGGATNEKLFF
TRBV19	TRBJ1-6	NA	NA	TGTGCCAGTAGTCCCGAGCTAAGAGGCCCCAATAATTCACCCCTCCACTTT	CASSPELRGPNNSPLHF
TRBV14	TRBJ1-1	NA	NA	TGTGCCAGCAGCCAAATCGACCAGCGGGGGTTGAACACTGAAGCTTTCTTT	CASSQIDQRGLNTEAFF
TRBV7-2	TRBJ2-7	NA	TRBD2	TGTGCCAGCAGCTTCTCGGGACTAGCGGGGGGGGGTGAGCAGTACTTC	CASSFSGLAGGGEQYF
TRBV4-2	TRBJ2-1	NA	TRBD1	TGTGCCAGCAGCGCGCGACAACAGGGGTTCGATGAGCAGTTCTTC	CASSARQQGFDEQFF
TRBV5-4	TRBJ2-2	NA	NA	TGTGCCAGCAGCGTAACTTCAGGGTTCCCCGGGGAGCTGTTTTTT	CASSVTSGFPGELFF
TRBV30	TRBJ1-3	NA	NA	TGTGCCTGGAGTGGCAGCCGGGTCGGCACCATATATTTT	CAWSGSRVGTIYF
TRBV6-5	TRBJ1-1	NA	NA	TGTGCCAGCAGGTCCCCCCTAAGAGGTACACTTGAAGCTTTCTTT	CASRSPLRGTLEAFF
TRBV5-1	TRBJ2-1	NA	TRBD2	TGCGCCAGCAGCTTGGGGTGGCTAGCGGGGGGGCGAGGCTCCTACAATGAGCAGTTCTTC	CASSLGWLAGGRGSYNEQFF
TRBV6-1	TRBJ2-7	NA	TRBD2	TGTGCCAGCAGTGCTTCAGTTGGGGGGAGGGGCTACGAGCAGTACTTC	CASSASVGGRGYEQYF
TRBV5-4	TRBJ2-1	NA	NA	TGTGCCAGCAGCTTAGCAGGGACTGAGGAGCAGTTCTTC	CASSLAGTEEQFF
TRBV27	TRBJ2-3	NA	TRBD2	TGTGCCAGCAGTCCTCGCGGGGGAGATACGCAGTATTTT	CASSPRGGDTQYF
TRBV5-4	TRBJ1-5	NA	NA	TGTGCCAGCAGCTTGGCGGGGGGGGGTCAGCCCCAGCATTTT	CASSLAGGGQPQHF
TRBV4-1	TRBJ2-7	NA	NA	TGCGCCAGCAGCCCAGGAGGAGGCGAGCAGTACTTC	CASSPGGGEQYF
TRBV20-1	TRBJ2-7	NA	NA	TGCAGCCCCCTTGAGAACGAGCAGTACTTC	CSPLENEQYF
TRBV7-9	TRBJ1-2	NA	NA	TGTGCCAGCAGACCGTCCGGGACAAACTATGGCTACACCTTC	CASRPSGTNYGYTF
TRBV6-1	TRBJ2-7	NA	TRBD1	TGTGCCAGCGTGGGGACAGGGAATTACGAGCAGTACTTC	CASVGTGNYEQYF
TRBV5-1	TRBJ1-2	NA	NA	TGCGCCAGCAGACAGACGACAGCCAGCTATGGCTACACCTTC	CASRQTTASYGYTF
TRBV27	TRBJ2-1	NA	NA	TGTGCCAGCAGTCTTAGCTCCGGGAGAGGCAACAATGAGCAGTTCTTC	CASSLSSGRGNNEQFF
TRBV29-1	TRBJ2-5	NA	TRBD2	TGCAGCGTTGAAGGCTCGTTGGCTAGCGGGGGGGGGTACCAAGAGACCCAGTACTTC	CSVEGSLASGGGYQETQYF
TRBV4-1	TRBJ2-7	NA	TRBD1	TGCGCCAGCAGCCGGGGACAGGGTTTAATATACGAGCAGTACTTC	CASSRGQGLIYEQYF
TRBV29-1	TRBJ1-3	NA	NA	TGCAGCGTTACGCCGGGACTATCAAACACCATATATTTT	CSVTPGLSNTIYF
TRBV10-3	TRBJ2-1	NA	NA	TGTGCCATCAGTGAGTACTTAATCAATGAGCAGTTCTTC	CAISEYLINEQFF
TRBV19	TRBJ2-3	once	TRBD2	TGTGCCAGTAGTCTAATAGCGGGAGTTCGGACAGATACGCAGTATTTT	CASSLIAGVRTDTQYF
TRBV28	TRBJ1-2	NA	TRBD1	TGTGCCAGCAGTTTATTTTTAGGGGGCCGAGGCTACACCTTC	CASSLFLGGRGYTF
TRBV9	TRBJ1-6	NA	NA	TGTGCCAGCAGCGGGAGCTCCTATAATTCACCCCTCCACTTT	CASSGSSYNSPLHF
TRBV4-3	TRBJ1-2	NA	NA	TGCGCCAGCAGCCAAGATTATGCGATAACTAACTATGGCTACACCTTC	CASSQDYAITNYGYTF
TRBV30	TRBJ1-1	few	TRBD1	TGTGCCTGGAGTGGGGCCACAGGGGTAGGAGCTTTCTTT	CAWSGATGVGAFF
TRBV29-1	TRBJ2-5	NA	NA	TGCAGCGGTCGCCGGGGCCAAGAGACCCAGTACTTC	CSGRRGQETQYF
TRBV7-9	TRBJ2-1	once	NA	TGTGCCAGCAGCTTACTTTCCGATGAGCAGTTCTTC	CASSLLSDEQFF
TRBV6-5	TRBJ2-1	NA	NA	TGTGCCAGCAGTTACGAGGTCGGGGGAGCGTTACTCTTC	CASSYEVGGALLF
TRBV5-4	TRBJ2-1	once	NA	TGTGCCAGCAGCTCCCAAGCGACGACAGGGAGGCTGTTCAATGAGCAGTTCTTC	CASSSQATTGRLFNEQFF
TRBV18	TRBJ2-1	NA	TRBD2	TGTGCCAGCTCAGCTGATTGGGGGGGCAATGAGCAGTTCTTC	CASSADWGGNEQFF
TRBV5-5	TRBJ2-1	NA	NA	TGTGCCAGCAGCTTGGACCTAAACTCCTACAATGAGCAGTTCTTC	CASSLDLNSYNEQFF
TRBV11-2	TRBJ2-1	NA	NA	TGTGCCAGCAGCCGAGGGCCTTACAATGAGCAGTTCTTC	CASSRGPYNEQFF
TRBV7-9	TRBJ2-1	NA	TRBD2	TGTGCCAGCAGCTTAGGGGCTCTAGCGGGAGTCCGCAATGAGCAGTTCTTC	CASSLGALAGVRNEQFF
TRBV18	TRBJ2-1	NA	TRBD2	TGTGCCAGCTCACCACGTCCGAGGGCTAGCGGGGCGGATGAGCAGTTCTTC	CASSPRPRASGADEQFF
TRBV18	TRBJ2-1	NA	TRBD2	TGTGCCAGCTCACCCCCTCAGGCTAGCGGAGGGGCTTACAATGAGCAGTTCTTC	CASSPPQASGGAYNEQFF
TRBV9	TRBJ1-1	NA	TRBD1	TGTGCCAGCAGCCTAATGGGACAGGGTGAAGCTTTCTTT	CASSLMGQGEAFF